One sample yielded the 26 T cell receptor beta chains listed below, sequenced in a study of T cell changes during pregnancy in multiple sclerosis. Assay used: immunoSEQ multiplex PCR; TCRdb lists only in-frame clones, some missing. The table includes approximately 70,000 clones, 90% to 95% detected once. The specimen comprised peripheral blood, sampled in the third trimester of pregnancy. All receptors come from a female donor in good health, enrolled as a control in a pregnancy study.

The rearrangement joins TRBV6-1 to TRBJ2-1, with 8 bases identical to TRBD2. The junction had 8 bases not matched to a gene; V was cut back by 6 bases and J by 7 bases. The CDR3 length is 14 residues. Germline V gene sequence: CDR1 MNHNS, CDR2 SASEGT. Here the CDR3 reads CASRKAGVMNEQFF. As DNA, the CDR3 is TGTGCCAGCAGGAAAGCGGGAGTTATGAATGAGCAGTTCTTC.

The chain uses TRBV6-5 and TRBJ2-4, with 8 nucleotides matching TRBD1. V lost 2 bases, J lost 7 bases, and 4 bases stayed unmatched. CDR3 length equals 14 residues. CDR1 and CDR2 (germline): MNHEY, SVGAGI. CDR3 loop: CASSYRTGLNIQYF. The CDR3 region has the DNA TGTGCCAGCAGTTACCGGACAGGGCTGAACATTCAGTACTTC.

The rearrangement joins TRBV6-5 to TRBJ1-5; a weak D match, TRBD1 (6 bases). Germline-derived CDR1 and CDR2 are MNHEY and SVGAGI. This CDR3 is 15 amino acids long. With 5 bases removed from V and 7 bases from J, the gap between germline ends came to 18 bases. The CDR3 coding sequence is TGTGCCAGCAGTCCCCGACCCTCCCAGGGGCAGCCCCAGCATTTT. This sequence encodes CASSPRPSQGQPQHF.

This clone was seen a handful of times. The CDR3 nucleotides are TGTGCCAGCAGTTTAACAACCACAGGGGGACGCTATGGCTACACCTTC. It translates to CASSLTTTGGRYGYTF. The chain recombines TRBV28 with TRBJ1-2; 8 bases agree with TRBD1. V dropped 2 bases and J dropped 4; count of bases not matched to a gene: 9. In germline, CDR1 is MDHEN, CDR2 SYDVKM. The CDR3 extends over 16 amino acids.

This chain uses TRBV7-2 with TRBJ2-7; 11 bases agree with TRBD2. The CDR3 runs to 19 residues. Germline lookup yields CDR1 SGHTA and CDR2 FQGNSA. With 1 base clipped from V and 2 bases from J, the junction kept 13 bases outside the gene matches. CDR3 amino acids: CASSLETSGMNTPPYEQYF. The CDR3 region has the DNA TGTGCCAGCAGCTTAGAGACTAGCGGGATGAACACTCCCCCCTACGAGCAGTACTTC. Looking up the rest from reference TRBV7-2 and TRBJ2-7 gives the full variable domain: GAGVSQSPSNKVTEKGKDVELRCDPISGHTALYWYRQSLGQGLEFLIYFQGNSAPDKSGLPSDRFSAERTGGSVSTLTIQRTQQEDSAVYLCASSLETSGMNTPPYEQYFGPGTRLTVT.

This chain links TRBV5-6 with TRBJ2-6; a weak D match, TRBD2 (5 bases). Germline CDR1 reads SGHDT; CDR2 reads YYEEEE. This CDR3 contains 15 residues. Trimming left V 4 bases short and J 0 bases short, with 8 bases between. The CDR3 DNA reads as TGTGCCAGCAGCCTCGGAGGCTCTGGGGCCAACGTCCTGACTTTC. It translates to CASSLGGSGANVLTF.

This chain uses TRBV2 with TRBJ1-1; 9 bases are shared with TRBD1. This CDR3 region has 16 residues. The J segment lost 1 base and the V segment lost 3 bases, leaving 6 bases of the junction unmatched. CDR1 and CDR2 from the germline V gene are SNHLY and FYNNEI. The CDR3 sequence: CASSEGDRVGNTEAFF. CDR3 nucleotides: TGTGCCAGCAGTGAGGGGGACAGGGTCGGGAACACTGAAGCTTTCTTT.

The chain couples TRBV2 to TRBJ2-3, with TRBD2 as a possible D gene (5 bases). Trimming removed 0 bases from V and 2 bases from J, with 12 bases in between. The CDR3 contains 16 residues. Germline V CDR1 and CDR2: SNHLY, FYNNEI. As DNA, the CDR3 is TGTGCCAGCAGTGAAGCGCGGGCGGGTATCACAGATACGCAGTATTTT. Translating it yields CASSEARAGITDTQYF.

The chain uses TRBV7-2 and TRBJ2-1; 9 positions match TRBD1. V lost 5 bases to trimming and J lost 9 bases; unmatched junction nucleotides: 8. Germline CDR1 is SGHTA and CDR2 is FQGNSA. There are 14 residues in the CDR3. The CDR3 nucleotides are TGTGCCAGCAGCCCCCCGGGACAGGGTATTGAGCAGTTCTTC. This sequence encodes CASSPPGQGIEQFF.

The J gene is TRBJ2-7, the V gene TRBV7-6, with 8 positions matching TRBD2. V dropped 5 bases and J dropped 3; count of bases not matched to a gene: 12. Germline values: CDR1 SGHVS, CDR2 FNYEAQ. CDR3 length equals 16 residues. The CDR3: CASSPIEGLGYYEQYF. CDR3 sequence (DNA): TGTGCCAGCAGCCCCATCGAGGGACTAGGTTACTACGAGCAGTACTTC.

V and J are TRBV27 and TRBJ1-5, with a weak D call TRBD1 (6 bases). CDR1 and CDR2 from the germline V gene are MNHEY and SMNVEV (reference sequence). Trimming left V 4 bases short and J 2 bases short, with 12 bases between. The CDR3 is made up of 15 amino acids. As DNA, the CDR3 is TGTGCCAGCAGTTCTCGCAGACAGGGCAATCAGCCCCAGCATTTT. Encoded protein: CASSSRRQGNQPQHF.

The chain is built from TRBV7-2 and TRBJ2-1, with D possibly being TRBD1 (6 bases). Germline assignment: CDR1 SGHTA and CDR2 FQGNSA. V lost 4 bases and J lost 8, with 12 bases in between. This CDR3 is 13 amino acids long. CDR3 protein: CASSSTGSDEQFF. The DNA of the CDR3 is TGTGCCAGCAGCTCTACAGGGTCCGATGAGCAGTTCTTC. The full variable domain, in which reference TRBV7-2 and TRBJ2-1 provide the parts outside the CDR3, is GAGVSQSPSNKVTEKGKDVELRCDPISGHTALYWYRQSLGQGLEFLIYFQGNSAPDKSGLPSDRFSAERTGGSVSTLTIQRTQQEDSAVYLCASSSTGSDEQFFGPGTRLTVL.

The chain uses TRBV7-2 and TRBJ2-7, with D unclear. The germline V and J ends were trimmed by 5 bases and 4 bases, with 9 bases remaining between them. Germline CDR1 and CDR2: SGHTA and FQGNSA. This CDR3 spans 12 amino acids. CDR3 coding DNA: TGTGCCAGCAGCCCTCTTTTATACGAGCAGTACTTC. Translating it yields CASSPLLYEQYF.

The rearrangement joins TRBV18 to TRBJ2-1; D uncertain. The V end was cut by 8 bases, the J end by 5 bases, with 4 bases between. The CDR3 totals 10 residues. Germline V gives CDR1 KGHSH, CDR2 LQKENI. The CDR3 region is CASQNNEQFF. In DNA form, the CDR3 reads TGTGCCAGCCAAAACAATGAGCAGTTCTTC.

The rearrangement links TRBV6-6 to TRBJ2-3; TRBD2 agrees at 12 bases. V dropped 2 bases and J dropped 8; count of bases not matched to a gene: 5. The CDR3 is 15 amino acids. Germline CDR1 reads MNHNY; CDR2 reads SVGAGI (reference sequence). The CDR3 sequence is CASSYPGTSGRTQYF. DNA of the CDR3: TGTGCCAGCAGTTACCCCGGGACTAGCGGGCGTACGCAGTATTTT.

The chain joins TRBV27 to TRBJ2-5, with 8 bases fitting TRBD2. With 0 bases clipped from V and 4 bases from J, the junction kept 4 bases outside the gene matches. Germline loops: CDR1 MNHEY, CDR2 SMNVEV (reference sequence). The length of the CDR3 is 15 residues. The CDR3 reads CASSLSGLAGETQYF. The CDR3 DNA follows: TGTGCCAGCAGTTTATCGGGGCTAGCGGGAGAGACCCAGTACTTC.

This clone turned up a few times. This chain uses TRBV19 with TRBJ1-6; D is unresolved. Germline V gene data show CDR1 as LNHDA and CDR2 as SQIVND (reference sequence). Trimming left V 7 bases short and J 4 bases short, with 14 bases between. CDR3 size: 15 residues. The CDR3 DNA reads as TGTGCCAGTATGTACGGAGCCGGGTATAATTCACCCCTCCACTTT. Its translation is CASMYGAGYNSPLHF.

The CDR3 region has the DNA TGTGCTAGTGGCCGGGGCGGGGACGCTTTCTTT. It specifies CASGRGGDAFF. The rearrangement uses TRBV12-5 and TRBJ1-1, with D possibly TRBD1 on 5 matching bases. The CDR3 spans 11 residues. The V end was cut by 6 bases, the J end by 11 bases, with 13 bases between. Germline-derived CDR1 and CDR2 are LGHNT and FRNRAP. The full variable domain, with the rest looked up from reference TRBV12-5 and TRBJ1-1, is DARVTQTPRHKVTEMGQEVTMRCQPILGHNTVFWYRQTMMQGLELLAYFRNRAPLDDSGMPKDRFSAEMPDATLATLKIQPSEPRDSAVYFCASGRGGDAFFGQGTRLTVV.

V gene TRBV6-1 combines with J gene TRBJ1-2, with 10 bases aligning to TRBD1. This CDR3 has 13 residues. In germline, CDR1 is MNHNS, CDR2 SASEGT. The ends lost 5 bases at V and 6 bases at J; junction bases unmatched: 3. Written as DNA, the CDR3 is TGTGCCAGCAGTACCGGACAGGGGGATGGCTACACCTTC. Protein: CASSTGQGDGYTF.

The rearrangement uses TRBV27 and TRBJ1-6, with D possibly being TRBD1 (6 bases). The CDR3 sequence is 16 residues long. The germline V gene encodes CDR1 MNHEY and CDR2 SMNVEV (reference sequence). Trimming cost V 8 bases and J 0 bases, with 14 bases left between them. CDR3 bases: TGTGCCAGCGCATCACAGGGAAGCTCCTATAATTCACCCCTCCACTTT. It codes for CASASQGSSYNSPLHF.

The CDR3 protein is CASSLGFGRISYEQYF. DNA of the CDR3: TGTGCCAGCAGCTTAGGCTTCGGCAGGATCTCCTACGAGCAGTACTTC. This chain uses TRBV7-9 with TRBJ2-7; no firm D call. CDR3 length: 16 residues. With 1 base removed from V and 0 bases from J, the gap between germline ends came to 13 bases. Germline V lookup: CDR1 SEHNR, CDR2 FQNEAQ (reference sequence).

The CDR3 sequence is CASSWRTGQGTDEAFF. The CDR3 region has the DNA TGCGCCAGCAGTTGGAGGACAGGGCAAGGCACTGATGAAGCTTTCTTT. The V and J genes are TRBV5-1 and TRBJ1-1, with 8 nucleotides matching TRBD1. The V and J ends lost 5 bases and 7 bases, in that order; junction bases with no gene match: 16. The CDR3 sequence is 16 residues long. Germline-derived CDR1 and CDR2 are SGHRS and YFSETQ.

The chain joins TRBV6-5 to TRBJ1-1; D is perhaps TRBD1 (5 bases). With 0 bases removed from V and 6 bases from J, the gap between germline ends came to 14 bases. Germline V gene data show CDR1 as MNHEY and CDR2 as SVGAGI. There are 15 residues in the CDR3. For the CDR3, the DNA is TGTGCCAGCAGTTACTCGGGGGGGATTTGGGCTGAAGCTTTCTTT. Its translation: CASSYSGGIWAEAFF.

This chain connects TRBV9 to TRBJ1-6; 10 positions match TRBD1. This CDR3 region has 15 residues. Germline values: CDR1 SGDLS, CDR2 YYNGEE. V trimming: 3 bases; J trimming: 7 bases; junction bases outside the gene matches: 4. This CDR3 reads CASSERTGGNSPLHF. In nucleotides, the CDR3 is TGTGCCAGCAGCGAACGGACAGGGGGGAATTCACCCCTCCACTTT.

A single count supports this clone. V usage is TRBV7-6 and J usage is TRBJ2-3; possibly TRBD2 for D (6 bases). Trimming removed 1 base at V and 11 bases at J, with 22 bases between. Germline V gene data show CDR1 as SGHVS and CDR2 as FNYEAQ. The CDR3 contains 16 residues. Here the CDR3 DNA reads TGTGCCAGCAGCTTAGGGACGGGGAGGCGTGGAGGGGAGCAGTATTTT. Translation gives CASSLGTGRRGGEQYF.

Note on this clone: The DNA is left out, because the CDR3 cannot be placed on it with certainty; the CDR3 is given as TCRdb lists it. This sequence joins TRBV6-5 and TRBJ2-7; no DNA check was done on the table's D call, TRBD2. Including both end residues, the CDR3 is 15 amino acids long. Germline V gene data show CDR1 as MNHEY and CDR2 as SVGAGI. The CDR3 region is CASSSSGRSSYEQYF.